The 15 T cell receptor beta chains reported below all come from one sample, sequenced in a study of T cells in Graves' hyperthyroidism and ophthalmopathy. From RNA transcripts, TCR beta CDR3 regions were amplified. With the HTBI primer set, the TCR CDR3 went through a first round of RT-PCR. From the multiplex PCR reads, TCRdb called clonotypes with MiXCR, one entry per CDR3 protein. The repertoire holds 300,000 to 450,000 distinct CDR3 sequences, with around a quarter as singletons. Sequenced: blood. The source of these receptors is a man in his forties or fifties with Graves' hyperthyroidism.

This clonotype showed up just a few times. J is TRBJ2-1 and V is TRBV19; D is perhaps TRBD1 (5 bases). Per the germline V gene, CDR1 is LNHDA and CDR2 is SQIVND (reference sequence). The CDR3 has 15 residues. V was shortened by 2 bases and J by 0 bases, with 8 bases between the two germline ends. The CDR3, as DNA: TGTGCCAGTAGTATAAAAGGGGACTCCTACAATGAGCAGTTCTTC. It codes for CASSIKGDSYNEQFF. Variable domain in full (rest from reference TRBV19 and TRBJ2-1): DGGITQSPKYLFRKEGQNVTLSCEQNLNHDAMYWYRQDPGQGLRLIYYSQIVNDFQKGDIAEGYSVSREKKESFPLTVTSAQKNPTAFYLCASSIKGDSYNEQFFGPGTRLTVL.

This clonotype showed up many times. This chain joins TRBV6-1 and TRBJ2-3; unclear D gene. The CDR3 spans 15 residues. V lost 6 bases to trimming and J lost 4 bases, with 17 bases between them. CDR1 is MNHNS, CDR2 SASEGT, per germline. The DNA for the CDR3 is TGTGCCAGCAGGATAGGCCCCTCCCGCCCAGATACGCAGTATTTT. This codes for CASRIGPSRPDTQYF.

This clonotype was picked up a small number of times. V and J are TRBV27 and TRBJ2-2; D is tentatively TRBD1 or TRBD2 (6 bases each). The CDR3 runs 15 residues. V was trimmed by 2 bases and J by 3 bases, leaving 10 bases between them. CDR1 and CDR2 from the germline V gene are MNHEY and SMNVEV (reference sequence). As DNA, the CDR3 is TGTGCCAGCAGTTTAGAGGGGGGAGACACCGGGGAGCTGTTTTTT. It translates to CASSLEGGDTGELFF.

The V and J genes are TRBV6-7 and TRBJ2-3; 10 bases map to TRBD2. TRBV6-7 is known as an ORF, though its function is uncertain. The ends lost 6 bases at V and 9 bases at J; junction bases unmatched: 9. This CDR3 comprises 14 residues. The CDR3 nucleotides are TGTGCCAGCAGCCCCGGGACTAGCGAGAGGACGCAGTATTTT. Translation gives CASSPGTSERTQYF.

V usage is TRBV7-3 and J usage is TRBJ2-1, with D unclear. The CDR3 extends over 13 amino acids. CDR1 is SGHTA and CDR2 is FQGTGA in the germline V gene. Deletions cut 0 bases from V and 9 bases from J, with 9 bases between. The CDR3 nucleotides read TGTGCCAGCAGCTTAACTTCCAGCTTTGAGCAGTTCTTC. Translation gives CASSLTSSFEQFF.

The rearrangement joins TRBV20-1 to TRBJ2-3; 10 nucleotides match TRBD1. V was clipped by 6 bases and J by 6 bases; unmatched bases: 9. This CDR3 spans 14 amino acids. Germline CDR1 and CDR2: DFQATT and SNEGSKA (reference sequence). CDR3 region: CSAPGTGVGDTQYF. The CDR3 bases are TGCAGTGCCCCCGGGACAGGGGTGGGGGATACGCAGTATTTT.

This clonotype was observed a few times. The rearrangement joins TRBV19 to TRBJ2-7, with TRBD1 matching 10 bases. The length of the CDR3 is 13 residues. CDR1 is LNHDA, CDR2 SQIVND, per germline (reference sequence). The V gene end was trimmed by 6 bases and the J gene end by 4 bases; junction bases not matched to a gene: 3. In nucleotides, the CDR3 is TGTGCCAGTAGGGGGACAGGGGTGTACGAGCAGTACTTC. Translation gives CASRGTGVYEQYF.

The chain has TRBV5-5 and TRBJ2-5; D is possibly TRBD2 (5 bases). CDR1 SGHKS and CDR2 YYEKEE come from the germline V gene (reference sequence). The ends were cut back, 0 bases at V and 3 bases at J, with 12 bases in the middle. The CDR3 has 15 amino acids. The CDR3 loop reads CASSLEGGSKETQYF. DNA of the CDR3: TGTGCCAGCAGCTTGGAGGGCGGGTCGAAAGAGACCCAGTACTTC.

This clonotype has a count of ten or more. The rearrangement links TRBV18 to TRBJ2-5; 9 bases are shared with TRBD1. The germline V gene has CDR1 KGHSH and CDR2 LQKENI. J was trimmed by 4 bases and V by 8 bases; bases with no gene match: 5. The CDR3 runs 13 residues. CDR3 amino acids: CASSPDRGETQYF. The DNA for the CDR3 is TGTGCCAGCAGCCCGGACAGGGGAGAGACCCAGTACTTC.

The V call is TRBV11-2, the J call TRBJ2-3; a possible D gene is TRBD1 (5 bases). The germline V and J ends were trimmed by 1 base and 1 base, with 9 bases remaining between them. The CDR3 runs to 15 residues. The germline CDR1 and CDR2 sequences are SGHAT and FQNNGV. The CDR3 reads CASSLGWGGTDTQYF. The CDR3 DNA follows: TGTGCCAGCAGCTTAGGTTGGGGCGGCACAGATACGCAGTATTTT.

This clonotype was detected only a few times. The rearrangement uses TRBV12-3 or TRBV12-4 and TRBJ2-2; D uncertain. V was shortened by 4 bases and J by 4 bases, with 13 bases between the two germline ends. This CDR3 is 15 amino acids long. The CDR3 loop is CASSSSFKGTGELFF. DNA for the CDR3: TGTGCCAGCAGTTCTAGTTTTAAGGGCACCGGGGAGCTGTTTTTT.

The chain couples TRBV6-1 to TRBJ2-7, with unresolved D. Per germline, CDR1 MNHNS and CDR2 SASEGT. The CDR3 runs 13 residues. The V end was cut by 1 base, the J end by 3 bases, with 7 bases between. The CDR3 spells CASSEGPFYEQYF. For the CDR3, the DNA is TGTGCCAGCAGTGAAGGACCGTTCTACGAGCAGTACTTC.

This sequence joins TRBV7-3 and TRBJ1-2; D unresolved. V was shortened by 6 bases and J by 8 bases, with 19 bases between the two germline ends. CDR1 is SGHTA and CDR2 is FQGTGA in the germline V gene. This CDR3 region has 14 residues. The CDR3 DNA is TGTGCCAGCAGTTTATTGAGACGATTTTGGGGCTACACCTTC. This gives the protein CASSLLRRFWGYTF.

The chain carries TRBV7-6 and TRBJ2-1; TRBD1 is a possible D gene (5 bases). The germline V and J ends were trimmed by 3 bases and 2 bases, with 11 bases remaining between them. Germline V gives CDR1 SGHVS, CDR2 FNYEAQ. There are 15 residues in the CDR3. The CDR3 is CASSLSYRTYNEQFF. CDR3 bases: TGTGCCAGCAGCTTGAGTTACAGGACCTACAATGAGCAGTTCTTC.

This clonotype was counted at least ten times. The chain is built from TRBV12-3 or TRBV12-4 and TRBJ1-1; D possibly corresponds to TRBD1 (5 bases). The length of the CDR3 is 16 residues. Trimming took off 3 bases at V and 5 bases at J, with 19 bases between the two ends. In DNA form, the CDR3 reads TGTGCCAGCAGTTTTAAACTCTTTGGGACTTCGACTGAAGCTTTCTTT. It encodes CASSFKLFGTSTEAFF.